The present T cell receptor beta chain was sequenced within a study of shared T cell receptors in the human thymus. Only in-frame clones appear in the TCRdb table, and some are missing; sequencing was by immunoSEQ multiplex PCR. The sample lists approximately 660,000 clones; around nine tenths were seen once. V lost 0 bases and J lost 7; bases outside the gene matches: 17. Germline V lookup: CDR1 LNHDA, CDR2 SQIVND (reference sequence). This CDR3 spans 18 amino acids. The same data also contributed to another study, on human thymus T cells. That source reports: Corrective cardiac operations yielded the resected thymus tissue.

The genes are TRBV19 and TRBJ2-5; 7 bases match TRBD2. The clonotype originates from a boy in the first two years of life with a congenital heart defect. The sequenced sample was thymocytes. The CDR3, as DNA: TGTGCCAGTAGTATAGAGTGGAGGGCTAGCGGCGGAGCAGTGACCCAGTACTTC. Its translation: CASSIEWRASGGAVTQYF.